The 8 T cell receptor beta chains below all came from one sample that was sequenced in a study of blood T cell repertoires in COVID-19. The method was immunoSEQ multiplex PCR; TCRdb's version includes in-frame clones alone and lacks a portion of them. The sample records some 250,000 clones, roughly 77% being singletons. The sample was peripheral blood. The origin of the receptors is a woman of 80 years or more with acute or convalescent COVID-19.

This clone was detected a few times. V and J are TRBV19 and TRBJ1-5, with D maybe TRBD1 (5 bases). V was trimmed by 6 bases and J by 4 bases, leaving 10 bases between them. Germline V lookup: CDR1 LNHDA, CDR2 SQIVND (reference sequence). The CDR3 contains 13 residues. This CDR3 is CASRWGGNQPQHF. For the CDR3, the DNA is TGTGCCAGTAGGTGGGGGGGGAATCAGCCCCAGCATTTT.

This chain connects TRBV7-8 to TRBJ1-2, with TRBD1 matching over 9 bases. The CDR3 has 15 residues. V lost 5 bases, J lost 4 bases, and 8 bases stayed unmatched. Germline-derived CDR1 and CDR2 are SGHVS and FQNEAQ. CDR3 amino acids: CASSPLQGAGYGYTF. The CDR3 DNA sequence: TGTGCCAGCAGCCCATTACAGGGGGCAGGCTATGGCTACACCTTC.

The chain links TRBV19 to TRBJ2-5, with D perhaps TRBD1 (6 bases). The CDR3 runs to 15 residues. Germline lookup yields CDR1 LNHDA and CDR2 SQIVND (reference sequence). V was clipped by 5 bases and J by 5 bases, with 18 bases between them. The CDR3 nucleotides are TGTGCCAGTAGTGACCGGGACACCGGGGCGGAGACCCAGTACTTC. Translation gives CASSDRDTGAETQYF.

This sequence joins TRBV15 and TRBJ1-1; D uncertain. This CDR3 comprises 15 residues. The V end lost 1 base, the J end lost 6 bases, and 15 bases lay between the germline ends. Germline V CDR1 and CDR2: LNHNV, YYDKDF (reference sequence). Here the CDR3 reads CATSRVAGEPAEAFF. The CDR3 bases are TGTGCCACCAGCAGAGTAGCCGGGGAGCCGGCTGAAGCTTTCTTT.

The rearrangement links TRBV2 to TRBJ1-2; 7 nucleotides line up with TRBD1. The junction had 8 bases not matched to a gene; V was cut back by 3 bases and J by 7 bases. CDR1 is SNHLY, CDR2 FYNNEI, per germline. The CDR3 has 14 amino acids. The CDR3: CASSEAGGKGGYTF. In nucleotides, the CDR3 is TGTGCCAGCAGTGAGGCAGGGGGAAAAGGTGGCTACACCTTC. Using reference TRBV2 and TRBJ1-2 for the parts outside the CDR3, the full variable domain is EPEVTQTPSHQVTQMGQEVILRCVPISNHLYFYWYRQILGQKVEFLVSFYNNEISEKSEIFDDQFSVERPDGSNFTLKIRSTKLEDSAMYFCASSEAGGKGGYTFGSGTRLTVV.

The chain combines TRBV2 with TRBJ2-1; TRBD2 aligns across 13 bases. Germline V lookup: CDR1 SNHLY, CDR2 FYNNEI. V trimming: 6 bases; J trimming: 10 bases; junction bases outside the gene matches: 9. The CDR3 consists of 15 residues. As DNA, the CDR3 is TGTGCCAGCAGGCCCACTAGCGGGAGGGCCCGGGAGCAGTTCTTC. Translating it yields CASRPTSGRAREQFF.

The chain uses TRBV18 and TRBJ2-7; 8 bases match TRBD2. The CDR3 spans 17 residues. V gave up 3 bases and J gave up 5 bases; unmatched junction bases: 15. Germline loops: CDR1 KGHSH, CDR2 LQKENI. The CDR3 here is CASSPNPRGLVANEQYF. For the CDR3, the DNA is TGTGCCAGCTCACCCAACCCGAGGGGACTAGTAGCCAACGAGCAGTACTTC.

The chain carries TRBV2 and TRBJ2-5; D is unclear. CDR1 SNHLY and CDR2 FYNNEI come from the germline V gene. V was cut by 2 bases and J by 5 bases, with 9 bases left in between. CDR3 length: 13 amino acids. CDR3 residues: CASSELPGETQYF. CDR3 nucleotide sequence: TGTGCCAGCAGTGAATTGCCCGGGGAGACCCAGTACTTC.